In this sample, the clone carrying this TCR beta chain turned up a few times. The antigen is unknown. TCRdb passed the 5' RACE reads through MiXCR, listing each CDR3 protein once. The data hold 520,000 or so distinct CDR3 sequences, with about 20% observed a single time. The source of the sample is a study of identical twins. Overall study findings and caveats: Fewer insertions characterized abundant cord blood beta clonotypes, whereas memory repertoires showed none.

The same data also contributed to another study, on T cells expressing NK-cell markers. As that report states: The authors sequenced eight donors, of whom seven were HCMV-seropositive and one was seronegative.

This receptor was obtained from a woman younger than 35 in good health. Sequencing used CD4+ T cells sorted from blood.

The CDR3 spells CASSRLAGGRGELFF. The CDR3 DNA reads as TGTGCCAGCAGCCGACTAGCGGGAGGGCGCGGGGAGCTGTTTTTT. J is TRBJ2-2 and V is TRBV6-1; 14 bases match TRBD2. The V and J ends lost 6 bases and 7 bases, in that order; junction bases with no gene match: 4. The germline gives CDR1 MNHNS, CDR2 SASEGT. The CDR3 extends over 15 amino acids.